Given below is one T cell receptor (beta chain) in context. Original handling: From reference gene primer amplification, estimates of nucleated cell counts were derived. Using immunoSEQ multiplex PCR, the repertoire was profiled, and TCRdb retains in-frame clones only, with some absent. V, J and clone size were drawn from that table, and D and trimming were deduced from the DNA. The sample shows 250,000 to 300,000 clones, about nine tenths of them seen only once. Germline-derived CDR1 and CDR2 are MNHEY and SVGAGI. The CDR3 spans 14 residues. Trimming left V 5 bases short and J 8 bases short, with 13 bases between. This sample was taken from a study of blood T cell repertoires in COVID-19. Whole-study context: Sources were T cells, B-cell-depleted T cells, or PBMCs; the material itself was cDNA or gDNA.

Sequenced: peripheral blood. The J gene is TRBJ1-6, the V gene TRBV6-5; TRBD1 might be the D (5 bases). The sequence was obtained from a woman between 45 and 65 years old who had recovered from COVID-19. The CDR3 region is CASSQRGRDSPLHF. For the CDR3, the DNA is TGTGCCAGCAGTCAAAGGGGAAGGGATTCACCCCTCCACTTT.